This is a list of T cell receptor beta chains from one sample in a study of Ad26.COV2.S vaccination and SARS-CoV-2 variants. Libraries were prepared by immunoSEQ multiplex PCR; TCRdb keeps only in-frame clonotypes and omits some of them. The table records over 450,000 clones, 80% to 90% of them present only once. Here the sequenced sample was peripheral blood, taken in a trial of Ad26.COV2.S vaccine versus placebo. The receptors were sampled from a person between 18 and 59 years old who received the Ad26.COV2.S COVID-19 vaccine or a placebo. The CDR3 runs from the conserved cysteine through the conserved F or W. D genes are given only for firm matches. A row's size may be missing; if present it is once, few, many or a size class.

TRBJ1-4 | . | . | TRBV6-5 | TGTGCCAGCAGTCAGTCCCCGTCAACTAATGAAAAACTGTTTTTT | CASSQSPSTNEKLFF
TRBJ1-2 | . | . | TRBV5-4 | TGTGCCAGCAGCTTGGCGGGGTTTGGCTACACCTTC | CASSLAGFGYTF
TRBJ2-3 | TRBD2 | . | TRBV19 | TGTGCCAGTAGTATTCGGACTAGCGGGGGGCTCACAGATACGCAGTATTTT | CASSIRTSGGLTDTQYF
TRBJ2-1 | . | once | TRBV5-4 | TGTGCCAGCAGCCCGGACCCGGGCCCGAGCTCCTACAATGAGCAGTTCTTC | CASSPDPGPSSYNEQFF
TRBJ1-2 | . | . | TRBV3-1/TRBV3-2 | TGTGCCAGCAGCCAAGCCGACAGGAGACTCCAGGGGGGCTACACCTTC | CASSQADRRLQGGYTF
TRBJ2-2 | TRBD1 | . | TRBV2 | TGTGCCAGCAGCCATAACGCCTGGACAGGGAGTACCGGGGAGCTGTTTTTT | CASSHNAWTGSTGELFF
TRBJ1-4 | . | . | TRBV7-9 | TGTGCCAGCAGCTTAGGAGCAACTAATGAAAAACTGTTTTTT | CASSLGATNEKLFF
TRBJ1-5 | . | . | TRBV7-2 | TGTGCCAGCAGCTTCATCGAAGGTCAGCCCCAGCATTTT | CASSFIEGQPQHF
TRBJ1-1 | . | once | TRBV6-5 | TGTGCCAGCAGTTACATGGGGAACACTGAAGCTTTCTTT | CASSYMGNTEAFF
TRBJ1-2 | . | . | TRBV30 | TGTGCCTGGAGTGTAACCGCGTATGGCTACACCTTC | CAWSVTAYGYTF
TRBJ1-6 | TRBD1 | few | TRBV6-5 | TGTGCCAGCAGGCCGGACAGGGCTTATAATTCACCCCTCCACTTT | CASRPDRAYNSPLHF
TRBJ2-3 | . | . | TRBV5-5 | TGTGCCAGCAGCCCCCCTTCGACAGATACGCAGTATTTT | CASSPPSTDTQYF
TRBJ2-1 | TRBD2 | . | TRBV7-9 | TGTGCCATCCAGACTAGCGGGAGGGCTCATGAGCAGTTCTTC | CAIQTSGRAHEQFF
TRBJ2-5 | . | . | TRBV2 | TGTGCCAGCCGGGGGGCTCGGGAGACCCAGTACTTC | CASRGARETQYF
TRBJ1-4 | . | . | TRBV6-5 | TGTGCCAGCAGTTACAAAGCGGGGATTGGAAATGAAAAACTGTTTTTT | CASSYKAGIGNEKLFF
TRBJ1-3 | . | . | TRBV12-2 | TGTGCAAGTCGCTTAGCGCTAGACCGGCGTGGGGGGAACACCATATATTTT | CASRLALDRRGGNTIYF
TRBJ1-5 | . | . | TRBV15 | TGTGCCACCAGCAGAGATAGCAGGGTTAGCAATCAGCCCCAGCATTTT | CATSRDSRVSNQPQHF
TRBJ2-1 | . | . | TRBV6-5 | TGTGCCAGCAGCACCGCCGCCTACAATGAGCAGTTCTTC | CASSTAAYNEQFF
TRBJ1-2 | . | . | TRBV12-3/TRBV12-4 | TGTGCCAGCAGGGTCACAGGGAGCTATGGCTACACCTTC | CASRVTGSYGYTF
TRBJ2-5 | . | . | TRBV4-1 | TGCGCCAGCTCCCACCAAGAGACCCAGTACTTC | CASSHQETQYF
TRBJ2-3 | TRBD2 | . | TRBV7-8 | TGTGCCAGCAGCTTAGAGCAGACTAGCGGGACTGCAGATACGCAGTATTTT | CASSLEQTSGTADTQYF
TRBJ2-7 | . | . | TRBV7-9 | TGTGCCAGCAGCTTAGAAGGAGGAGATGGCTACGAGCAGTACTTC | CASSLEGGDGYEQYF
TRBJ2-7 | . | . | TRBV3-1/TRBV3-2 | TGTGCCAGCAGCCAAGAGGACTCGAGCTCCTACGAGCAGTACTTC | CASSQEDSSSYEQYF
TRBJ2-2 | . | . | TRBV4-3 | TGCGCCAGCAGCCGCCACCTCGCGCTGCCCGGGGAGCTGTTTTTT | CASSRHLALPGELFF
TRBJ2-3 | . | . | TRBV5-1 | TGCGCCAGCAGCTTGGTTGTAGCGGGCACAGATACGCAGTATTTT | CASSLVVAGTDTQYF
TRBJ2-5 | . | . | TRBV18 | TGTGCCAGCAGCGGGACAGTGGGCTACCAAGAGACCCAGTACTTC | CASSGTVGYQETQYF
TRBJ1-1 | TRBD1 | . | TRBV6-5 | TGTGCCAGCAGTTACGGTGGAGGGGGCGTGGGCACTGAAGCTTTCTTT | CASSYGGGGVGTEAFF
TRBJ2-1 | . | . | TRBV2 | TGTGCCAGCAGTGTTAGGGGAAATGAGCAGTTCTTC | CASSVRGNEQFF
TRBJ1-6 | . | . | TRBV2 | TGTGCCAGCAGAGGTCGCGGCGGTCATAATTCACCCCTCCACTTT | CASRGRGGHNSPLHF
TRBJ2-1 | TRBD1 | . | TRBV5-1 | TGCGCCAGCAGCTCCGGACAGGGCAATGAGCAGTTCTTC | CASSSGQGNEQFF
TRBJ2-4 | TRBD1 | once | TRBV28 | TGTGCCAGCAGTTTAGGGACAGGGGTAGCCAAAAACATTCAGTACTTC | CASSLGTGVAKNIQYF
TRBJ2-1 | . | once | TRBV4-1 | TGCGCCAGCAGCCAAGAGGGAGGGGGTCTCCCAGGATGGGGTGAGCAGTTCTTC | CASSQEGGGLPGWGEQFF
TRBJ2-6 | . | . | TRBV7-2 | TGTGCCAGCAGACCTACAGTCAGCTCTGGGGCCAACGTCCTGACTTTC | CASRPTVSSGANVLTF
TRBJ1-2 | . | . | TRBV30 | TGTGCCTGGAGTGTAGGGGGGTTCTATGGCTACACCTTC | CAWSVGGFYGYTF
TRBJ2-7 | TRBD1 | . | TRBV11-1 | TGTGCCAGCAGCTTATCCGGGACAGGGATCGGCCTTACTTACTTC | CASSLSGTGIGLTYF
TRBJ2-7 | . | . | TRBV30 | TGTGCCTGGACCCAGGGGTCCTCCCTGAGCTCCTACGAGCAGTACTTC | CAWTQGSSLSSYEQYF
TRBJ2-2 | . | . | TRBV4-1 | TGCGCCAGCAGCCAAGACCCAACTACCGGGGAGCTGTTTTTT | CASSQDPTTGELFF
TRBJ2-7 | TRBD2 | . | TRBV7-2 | TGTGCCAGCAGCTTAGGACTAGCGGGGGGCCGAGTCCCCTACGAGCAGTACTTC | CASSLGLAGGRVPYEQYF
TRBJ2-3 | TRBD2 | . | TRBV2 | TGTGCCAGCGGGGCGGGAGAGGGAGATACGCAGTATTTT | CASGAGEGDTQYF
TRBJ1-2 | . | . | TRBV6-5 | TGTGCCAGCAGCCCGGACAGAGCTAACTATGGCTACACCTTC | CASSPDRANYGYTF
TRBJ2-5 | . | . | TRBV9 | TGTGCCAGCAGCCCCACATTGGGGGGGGCGGAGACCCAGTACTTC | CASSPTLGGAETQYF
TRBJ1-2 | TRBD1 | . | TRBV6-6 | TGTGCCAGCAGTCACTACCCACAGGGGAACTATGGCTACACCTTC | CASSHYPQGNYGYTF
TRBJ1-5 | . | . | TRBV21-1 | TGTGCCAGCAATCAGGGGCCGGAACCCCAGCATTTT | CASNQGPEPQHF
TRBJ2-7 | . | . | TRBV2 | TGTGCCAGCAGCCCTTCCCGGGGTAGGACCTACGAGCAGTACTTC | CASSPSRGRTYEQYF
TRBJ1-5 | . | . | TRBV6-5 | TGTGCCAGCAGTCAGGTTTTCGACCAGCCCCAGCATTTT | CASSQVFDQPQHF
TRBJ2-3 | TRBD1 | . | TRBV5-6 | TGTGCCAGCAGCCCAGACAGGGGGCGGTGGGCAGATACGCAGTATTTT | CASSPDRGRWADTQYF
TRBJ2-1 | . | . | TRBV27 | TGTGCCAGCAGACCCGGGTTTCGAACCGATGAGCAGTTCTTC | CASRPGFRTDEQFF
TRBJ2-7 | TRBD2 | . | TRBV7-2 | TGTGCCAGCAGCCCCCGGACTAGCGGGCCCTACGAGCAGTACTTC | CASSPRTSGPYEQYF
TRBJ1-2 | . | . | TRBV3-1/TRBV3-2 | TGTGCCAGCAGCCAAGGAGCTCAAGGCTACACCTTC | CASSQGAQGYTF
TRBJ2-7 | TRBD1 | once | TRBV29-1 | TGCAGCGCCCGGGGGTTAGCAGGGGGCGCCTACGAGCAGTACTTC | CSARGLAGGAYEQYF
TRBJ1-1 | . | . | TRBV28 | TGTGCCAGCAAGCCGGGAGCGGACACTGAAGCTTTCTTT | CASKPGADTEAFF
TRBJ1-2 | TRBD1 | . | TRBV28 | TGTGCCAGCAGTTTACCGGGACAGGGCTATGGCTACACCTTC | CASSLPGQGYGYTF